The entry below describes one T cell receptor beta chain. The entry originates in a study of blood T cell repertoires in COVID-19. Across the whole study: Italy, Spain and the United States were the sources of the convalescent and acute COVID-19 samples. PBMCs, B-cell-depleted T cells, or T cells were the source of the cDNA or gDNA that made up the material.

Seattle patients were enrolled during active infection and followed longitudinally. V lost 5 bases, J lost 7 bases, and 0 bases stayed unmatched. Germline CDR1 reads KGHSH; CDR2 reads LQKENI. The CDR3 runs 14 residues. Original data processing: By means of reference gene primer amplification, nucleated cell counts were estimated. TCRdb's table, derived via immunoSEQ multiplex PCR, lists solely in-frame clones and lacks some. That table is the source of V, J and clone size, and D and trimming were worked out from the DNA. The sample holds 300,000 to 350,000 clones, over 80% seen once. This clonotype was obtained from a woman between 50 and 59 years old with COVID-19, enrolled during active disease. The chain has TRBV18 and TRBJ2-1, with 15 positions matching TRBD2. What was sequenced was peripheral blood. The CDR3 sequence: CASSGLAGGNEQFF. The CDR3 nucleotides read TGTGCCAGCTCAGGACTAGCGGGAGGGAATGAGCAGTTCTTC.